This T cell receptor beta chain emerged from a study of chemoradiotherapy in HPV16-positive cancers (dated by TCRdb to between 2020 and 2023). For the wider study: Candidate HPV-specific T-cell clones and common TCR motifs were defined through functional T-cell assays on cells from two HPV16-positive patients. TCR repertoires from more than 70 patients with HPV-related cancers were then used to track the candidate HPV-specific TCRs and motifs. The study set out to ask whether T-cell immunity against the HPV oncoproteins E6 and E7 changes over the course of chemoradiotherapy and whether that immunity affects survival. Results and caveats for the whole study, not just this receptor: Expansion of candidate HPV-specific clones and E7-related TCR motifs was observed in the tumor microenvironment during treatment, whereas no such expansion was observed for non-HPV-specific T cells. The functional definition of HPV-specific T cells came from only a couple of HPV16-positive patients, and the survival association was reported for HPV16-positive patients. Among HPV16-positive patients, expansion of HPV-responsive T cells during chemoradiotherapy was associated with better recurrence-free survival.

Library method: the immunoSEQ multiplex PCR assay. TCRdb took over this immuneACCESS table, retaining in-frame rearrangements with V and J assigned. Such tables are incomplete; in checked studies, under half of the missing clones stem from an unresolved V gene, and the remainder is unexplained. In this sample the table shows about 29,000 clones, 91% of which occur a single time. The top ten clonotypes cover 20% to 25% of the sample. The CDR3, from cysteine to phenylalanine, totals 14 residues. The only DNA kept is the CDR3, 42 bases in frame from the first base. V and J lose 1 base and 0 bases, and a span of 6 bases separates them. According to the germline V gene, CDR1 reads SNHLY and CDR2 reads FYNNEI. As for this clone: Its antigen is currently not known. It has no much larger one-base neighbor in the sample; base qualities were not kept.

Repertoires were sampled repeatedly over the course of chemoradiotherapy so that clonal expansion in the tumor microenvironment could be followed. The origin of this receptor is a human donor with HPV-associated anogenital cancer. The material was blood, obtained from a patient who underwent chemoradiotherapy. The chain couples TRBV2 to TRBJ1-1, with an unclear D gene assignment. The DNA sequence follows: TGTGCCAGCAGTGAAGGGGCAGTGAACACTGAAGCTTTCTTT. Its coded protein is CASSEGAVNTEAFF.